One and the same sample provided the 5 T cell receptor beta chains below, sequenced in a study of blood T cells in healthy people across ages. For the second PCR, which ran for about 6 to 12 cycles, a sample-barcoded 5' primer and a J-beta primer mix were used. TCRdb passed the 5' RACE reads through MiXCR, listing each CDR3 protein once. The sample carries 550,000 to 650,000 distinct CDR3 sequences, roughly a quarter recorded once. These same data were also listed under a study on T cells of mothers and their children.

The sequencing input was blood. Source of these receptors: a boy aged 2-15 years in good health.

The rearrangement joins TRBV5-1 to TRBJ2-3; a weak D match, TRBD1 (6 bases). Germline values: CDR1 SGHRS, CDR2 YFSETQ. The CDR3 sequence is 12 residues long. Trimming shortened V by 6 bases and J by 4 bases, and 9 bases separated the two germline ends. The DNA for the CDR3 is TGCGCCAGCAACAGGGAGCCAGATACGCAGTATTTT. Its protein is CASNREPDTQYF.

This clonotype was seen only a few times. CDR3 sequence (DNA): TGTGCCAGCAGTGGACAGGTTCATGGCTACACCTTC. It encodes CASSGQVHGYTF. The chain is built from TRBV25-1 and TRBJ1-2; a weak D match, TRBD1 (6 bases). This CDR3 has 12 amino acids. V was clipped by 4 bases and J by 6 bases, with 9 bases between them. Germline V gene sequence: CDR1 MGHDK, CDR2 SYGVNS.

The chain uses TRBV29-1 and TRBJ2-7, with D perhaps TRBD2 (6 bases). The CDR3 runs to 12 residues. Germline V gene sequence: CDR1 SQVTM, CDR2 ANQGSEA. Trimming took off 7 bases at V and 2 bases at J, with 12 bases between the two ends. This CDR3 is CSAGWGAYEQYF. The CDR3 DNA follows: TGCAGCGCTGGCTGGGGGGCCTACGAGCAGTACTTC.

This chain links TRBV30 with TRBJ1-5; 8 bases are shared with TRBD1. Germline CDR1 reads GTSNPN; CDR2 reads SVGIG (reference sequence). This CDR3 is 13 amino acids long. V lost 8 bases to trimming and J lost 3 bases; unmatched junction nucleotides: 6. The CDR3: CATGTGDNQPQHF. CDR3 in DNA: TGTGCCACCGGGACAGGCGACAATCAGCCCCAGCATTTT.

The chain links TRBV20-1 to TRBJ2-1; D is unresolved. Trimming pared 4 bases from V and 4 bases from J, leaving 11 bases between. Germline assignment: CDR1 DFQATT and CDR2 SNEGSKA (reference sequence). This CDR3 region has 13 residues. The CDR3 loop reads CSAILPSYNEQFF. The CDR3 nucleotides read TGCAGTGCTATACTCCCCTCATACAATGAGCAGTTCTTC.